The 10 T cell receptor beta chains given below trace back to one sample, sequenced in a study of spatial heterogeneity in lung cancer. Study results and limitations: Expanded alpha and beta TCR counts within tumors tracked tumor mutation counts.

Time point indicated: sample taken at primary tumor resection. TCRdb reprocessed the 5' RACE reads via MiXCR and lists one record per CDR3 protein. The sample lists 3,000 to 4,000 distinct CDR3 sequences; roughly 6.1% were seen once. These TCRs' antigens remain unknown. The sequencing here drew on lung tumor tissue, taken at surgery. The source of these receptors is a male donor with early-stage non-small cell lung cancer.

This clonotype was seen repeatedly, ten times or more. CDR3 in amino acids: CASSPRGDYGYTF. CDR3 nucleotides: TGTGCCAGCTCTCCGAGGGGAGACTATGGCTACACCTTC. This chain joins TRBV18 and TRBJ1-2, with D maybe TRBD1 (5 bases). Trimming stripped 6 bases from V and 3 bases from J, with 11 bases between. Germline-derived CDR1 and CDR2 are KGHSH and LQKENI. The CDR3 extends over 13 amino acids.

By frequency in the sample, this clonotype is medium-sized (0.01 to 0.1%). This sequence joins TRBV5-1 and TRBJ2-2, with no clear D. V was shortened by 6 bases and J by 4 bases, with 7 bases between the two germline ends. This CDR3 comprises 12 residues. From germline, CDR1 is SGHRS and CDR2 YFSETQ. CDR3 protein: CASTQFTGELFF. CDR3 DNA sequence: TGCGCCAGCACGCAGTTCACCGGGGAGCTGTTTTTT. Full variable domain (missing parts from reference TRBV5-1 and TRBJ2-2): KAGVTQTPRYLIKTRGQQVTLSCSPISGHRSVSWYQQTPGQGLQFLFEYFSETQRNKGNFPGRFSGRQFSNSRSEMNVSTLELGDSALYLCASTQFTGELFFGEGSRLTVL.

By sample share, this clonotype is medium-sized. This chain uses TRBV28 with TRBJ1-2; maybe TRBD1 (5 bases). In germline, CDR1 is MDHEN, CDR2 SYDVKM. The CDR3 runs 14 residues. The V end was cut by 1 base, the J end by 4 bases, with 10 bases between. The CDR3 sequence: CASSLSTVSYGYTF. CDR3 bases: TGTGCCAGCAGTTTATCGACAGTCAGCTATGGCTACACCTTC.

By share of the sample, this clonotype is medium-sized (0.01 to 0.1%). The CDR3 coding sequence is TGTGCCAGCAGCTTGCCGGGACTAGCGGCGGAAGAGAAAGAGACCCAGTACTTC. The encoded protein is CASSLPGLAAEEKETQYF. The V and J genes are TRBV5-6 and TRBJ2-5; 11 bases map to TRBD2. This CDR3 contains 18 residues. The J segment lost 3 bases and the V segment lost 1 base, leaving 11 bases of the junction unmatched. CDR1 is SGHDT, CDR2 YYEEEE, per germline.

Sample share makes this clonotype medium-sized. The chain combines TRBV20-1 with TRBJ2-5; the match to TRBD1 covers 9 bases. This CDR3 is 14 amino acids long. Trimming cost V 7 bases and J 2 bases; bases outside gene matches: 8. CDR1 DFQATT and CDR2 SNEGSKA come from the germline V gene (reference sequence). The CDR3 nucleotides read TGCAGTGTTCTTACAGGGGGCCGGCAAGAGACCCAGTACTTC. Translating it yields CSVLTGGRQETQYF.

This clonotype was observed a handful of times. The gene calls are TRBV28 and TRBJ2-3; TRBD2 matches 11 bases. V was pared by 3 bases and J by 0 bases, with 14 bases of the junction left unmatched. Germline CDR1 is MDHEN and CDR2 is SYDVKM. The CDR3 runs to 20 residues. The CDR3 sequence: CASSFKTSGNWIRSTDTQYF. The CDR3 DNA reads TGTGCCAGCAGTTTCAAGACTAGCGGGAACTGGATAAGGAGCACAGATACGCAGTATTTT.

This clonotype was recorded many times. CDR3 in DNA: TGTGCCAGCAGCAGACAGGACTATGGCTACACCTTC. Encoded protein: CASSRQDYGYTF. V gene TRBV28 combines with J gene TRBJ1-2; possible D gene TRBD1, 6 bases. Trimming stripped 6 bases from V and 3 bases from J, with 8 bases between. The CDR3 is made up of 12 amino acids. Looked up from germline, CDR1 is MDHEN and CDR2 is SYDVKM.

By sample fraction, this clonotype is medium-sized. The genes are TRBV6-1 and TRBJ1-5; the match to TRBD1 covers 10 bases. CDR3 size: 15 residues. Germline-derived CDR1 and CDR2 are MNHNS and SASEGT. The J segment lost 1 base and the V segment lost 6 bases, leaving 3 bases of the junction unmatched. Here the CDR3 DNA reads TGTGCCAGCAGAAGGACAGGGGGAAGCAATCAGCCCCAGCATTTT. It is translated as CASRRTGGSNQPQHF.

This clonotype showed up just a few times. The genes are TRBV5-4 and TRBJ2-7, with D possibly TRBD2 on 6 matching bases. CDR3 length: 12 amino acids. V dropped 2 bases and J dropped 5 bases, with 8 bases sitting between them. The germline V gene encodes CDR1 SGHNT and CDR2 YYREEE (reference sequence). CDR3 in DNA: TGTGCCAGCAGCTTAACGGGGGACGAGCAGTACTTC. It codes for CASSLTGDEQYF.

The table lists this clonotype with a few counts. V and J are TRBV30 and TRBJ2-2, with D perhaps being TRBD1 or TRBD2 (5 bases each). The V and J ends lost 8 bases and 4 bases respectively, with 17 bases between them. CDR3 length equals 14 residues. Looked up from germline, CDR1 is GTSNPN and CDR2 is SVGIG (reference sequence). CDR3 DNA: TGTGCCGGGCTGAGGGGAGATGGCACCGGGGAGCTGTTTTTT. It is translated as CAGLRGDGTGELFF.